One sample yielded the 3 T cell receptor beta chains listed below, sequenced in a study of T cell changes during pregnancy in multiple sclerosis. The assay was immunoSEQ multiplex PCR, and TCRdb's table has in-frame clones only and misses some. This table holds roughly 80,000 clones, 92% found once. The sample here was peripheral blood, taken before pregnancy. These receptors all stem from a female donor with multiple sclerosis, enrolled in a pregnancy study.

This clone was seen only once. The V and J genes are TRBV6-5 and TRBJ1-1; TRBD1 agrees at 7 bases. The CDR3 consists of 14 residues. Germline V CDR1 and CDR2: MNHEY, SVGAGI. The V and J ends lost 5 bases and 4 bases, in that order; junction bases with no gene match: 7. CDR3 nucleotides: TGTGCCAGCAGTCCTGACAGGGATCTCACTGAAGCTTTCTTT. Translated, it gives CASSPDRDLTEAFF.

This chain joins TRBV29-1 and TRBJ2-7; D possibly corresponds to TRBD2 (5 bases). The CDR3 consists of 13 residues. CDR1 SQVTM and CDR2 ANQGSEA come from the germline V gene. V lost 4 bases, J lost 0 bases, and 10 bases lay in between. The CDR3 reads CSVGPGDSYEQYF. The CDR3 nucleotides read TGCAGCGTTGGTCCCGGGGACTCCTACGAGCAGTACTTC.

The CDR3: CASSVGSAGGPSTQYF. In nucleotides, the CDR3 is TGTGCCAGCAGCGTAGGATCCGCGGGAGGGCCAAGTACGCAGTATTTT. J is TRBJ2-3 and V is TRBV9, with 9 bases matching TRBD2. Germline assignment: CDR1 SGDLS and CDR2 YYNGEE. This CDR3 contains 16 residues. The junction had 10 bases not matched to a gene; V was cut back by 0 bases and J by 8 bases.